The rows below give T cell receptor beta chains drawn from one sample of a study of post-analysis software for immune sequencing data. TCRdb analysed the PCR reads with MiXCR anew, one entry per CDR3 protein. There are 550,000 to 700,000 distinct CDR3 sequences in the sample; 44% occur only once, and about 1.8% lies in the top ten. Sequencing was performed on blood. These receptors all come from a girl aged 5 to 17 with multiple sclerosis. Each CDR3 is given with its conserved first and last residue. Each record gives: D gene, clone size, V gene, J gene, CDR3 protein, CDR3 DNA. The D gene is left open where the match is weak. Some rows mark clone size as missing; the rest say once, few, many or name a class of expanded clone.

NA,few,TRBV4-1,TRBJ2-1,CASSQDWSGNEQFF,TGCGCCAGCAGCCAAGACTGGTCAGGAAATGAGCAGTTCTTC
TRBD2,NA,TRBV29-1,TRBJ2-5,CSVPLAGGQETQYF,TGCAGCGTTCCGTTAGCGGGAGGACAAGAGACCCAGTACTTC
NA,NA,TRBV10-3,TRBJ1-1,CAIKGERGHTEAFF,TGTGCCATCAAGGGGGAGCGGGGGCACACTGAAGCTTTCTTT
TRBD1,few,TRBV11-2,TRBJ2-7,CASSVTGVTYEQYF,TGTGCCAGCAGCGTCACAGGGGTAACCTACGAGCAGTACTTC
TRBD2,few,TRBV4-1,TRBJ2-3,CASSHLLRLAGNTDTQYF,TGCGCCAGCAGCCATCTCCTCAGACTAGCGGGGAACACAGATACGCAGTATTTT
NA,few,TRBV5-1,TRBJ2-7,CASSLRGGDRPPYEQYF,TGCGCCAGCAGCTTGAGGGGGGGGGACCGCCCCCCTTACGAGCAGTACTTC
TRBD1,NA,TRBV3-1,TRBJ2-7,CASSQEIRDSELLYF,TGTGCCAGCAGCCAAGAGATCCGGGACAGCGAACTCCTGTACTTC
TRBD2,NA,TRBV12-3/TRBV12-4,TRBJ2-1,CASSFTSGGSNEQFF,TGTGCCAGCAGTTTCACTAGCGGGGGGTCCAATGAGCAGTTCTTC
NA,NA,TRBV4-1,TRBJ2-1,CASSQDRFTDYNEQFF,TGCGCCAGCAGCCAAGATAGGTTTACGGACTACAATGAGCAGTTCTTC
NA,NA,TRBV30,TRBJ1-2,CAWSLSLNYGYTF,TGTGCCTGGAGTTTGAGTCTTAACTATGGCTACACCTTC
NA,few,TRBV29-1,TRBJ1-5,CSVGAGSQPQHF,TGCAGCGTTGGGGCAGGGAGTCAGCCCCAGCATTTT
TRBD2,NA,TRBV20-1,TRBJ2-1,CSTNTGTSIAYNEQFF,TGCAGTACTAATACAGGGACTAGCATCGCCTACAATGAGCAGTTCTTC
NA,NA,TRBV10-2,TRBJ2-1,CASTEGRGGNEQFF,TGCGCCAGCACTGAGGGAAGGGGTGGGAATGAGCAGTTCTTC
TRBD1,NA,TRBV7-9,TRBJ2-7,CASSPRDRAPYEQYF,TGTGCCAGTAGCCCCCGGGACAGGGCTCCCTACGAGCAGTACTTC
TRBD2,NA,TRBV20-1,TRBJ2-5,CSVPPAGVGETQYF,TGCAGTGTTCCCCCAGCGGGGGTAGGGGAGACCCAGTACTTC
NA,NA,TRBV12-3/TRBV12-4,TRBJ2-3,CASSLSPPDTQYF,TGTGCCAGCAGTCTATCCCCCCCAGATACGCAGTATTTT
NA,NA,TRBV7-9,TRBJ1-1,CASSSTPGSPGGMNTEAFF,TGTGCCAGCAGCTCCACCCCCGGGTCCCCTGGCGGGATGAACACTGAAGCTTTCTTT
NA,few,TRBV29-1,TRBJ2-7,CSVASEDRPMYEQYF,TGCAGCGTTGCTAGCGAGGACAGGCCAATGTACGAGCAGTACTTC